This T cell receptor (beta chain) was observed in a study of CD8 T cells in Susac syndrome. Reverse transcription of roughly 0.5 to 1 ug RNA was performed with random hexamers. TCRdb ran MiXCR on the immunoSEQ multiplex PCR reads and lists one entry per CDR3 protein. Found here are around 180,000 distinct CDR3 sequences, over 85% of them singletons; the top ten hold roughly 0.097%. FACS enriched CD8+ TEMRA cells, while bulk CD8+ and CD4+ were negatively isolated. This clonotype turned up a few times. The specimen was CD4+ T cells from PBMCs. The sequence came from a human donor with multiple sclerosis.

The CDR3 is CASSLEGRGGYTF. The DNA of the CDR3 is TGCGCCAGCAGCTTGGAGGGGCGCGGAGGCTACACCTTC. V is TRBV5-1 and J is TRBJ1-2, with D possibly being TRBD1 (5 bases). Germline V gene sequence: CDR1 SGHRS, CDR2 YFSETQ. CDR3 length: 13 amino acids. V was clipped by 0 bases and J by 8 bases, with 11 bases between them.